This T cell receptor (beta chain) derives from a study of T cell responses to AZD1222 COVID-19 vaccine. Study-level results: Spike regions recognized by vaccine-associated CD4 TCRs spanned the protein, led by 160-218 and 743-854. Receipt of two AZD1222 doses was followed by a rise in Spike-specific TCR breadth and depth. Clonal diversity may have been underestimated, and the donors were mostly white British, with more females than males.

CDR1 and CDR2 from the germline V gene are MDHEN and SYDVKM. Trimming took 9 bases from V and 3 from J, leaving 9 bases between them. The CDR3 contains 12 residues. Analysis merged second doses at about 4 or about 12 weeks. With respect to this clone: Its antigen is still unknown.

Assay used: immunoSEQ multiplex PCR; TCRdb lists only in-frame clones, some missing. This sample yields 60,000 to 75,000 clones, of which around four fifths are seen a single time; about 6% belongs to the top ten. This sample comprised peripheral blood, obtained 28 days after the second AZD1222 dose. The sequence derives from an adult who received the AZD1222 COVID-19 vaccine. The rearrangement links TRBV28 to TRBJ1-5, with no clear D. The CDR3 DNA reads TGTGCCAGTCACAGTCCCAATCAGCCCCAGCATTTT. It yields the protein CASHSPNQPQHF.